The rows below give T cell receptor beta chains drawn from one sample of a study of cytomegalovirus exposure and HLA in healthy donors. Measured with immunoSEQ multiplex PCR; TCRdb has only the in-frame clones, and not every one. The sample carries around 100,000 clones, roughly 66% recorded once. Specimen: PBMCs. The origin of the receptors is a woman in her 30s in good health and CMV-seronegative. Both conserved end residues are trimmed from each CDR3.

v_gene	CDR3aa
TRBV7-9	ASSFRPSDQETQY
TRBV7-8	ASSVVTGGKGEQY
TRBV10-3	AISEAGQGTGNTIY
TRBV28	ASSFLLGHLNQPQH
TRBV2	ASSDGTSGNYNEQF
TRBV28	ASRVPRGQGNTIY
TRBV15	ATSRQGQNTEAF
TRBV10-3	AITDRNAGNEQF
TRBV18	ASSQPGQPISGANVLT
TRBV18	ASSPTDRPLPAF
TRBV2	ATKGQGVKTQY
TRBV7-3	ASSPGTGYTEAF
TRBV5-1	ASSLDPPGLAGAEQF
TRBV7-3	ASSWGQGAETQY
TRBV5-1	ASRHNRAEGLAGELF
TRBV4-3	ASSQERDWVRQVRYEQY
TRBV7-2	ASSLLAGAGEQY
TRBV5-1	ASSFSRDRAGNEQF
TRBV5-1	ASSTYRPLDEQY
TRBV5-1	ASSEGQGEQY
TRBV7-2	ATRGGPVYNEQF
TRBV9	ASSVAGAGGPYEQY
TRBV5-1	ASSLLAPSEYTGELF
TRBV4-1	ASSQESGQGSGELF
TRBV28	ASSPPGQRPYEQY
TRBV4-2	ASSSPGTGKATEAF
TRBV4-3	ASSQGSRPGGNGYT
TRBV27	ASSPGTSGKETQY
TRBV7-9	ASSQGHGSSYNEQF
TRBV18	ASSPPSTRGATEAF
TRBV5-4	ASSLDPLASGRDYEQY